This TCR beta chain was observed in a study of shared clonotypes between healthy human individuals. Study results and limitations: It was expected that sequencing depth would affect clonotype sharing among donors. Inspection by rarefaction showed sorted-subset sequencing to be incomplete despite large depth.

CD45RO+ cells plus CCR7-negative CD45RA+ TemRA cells formed CD8 memory. Original processing methods: Quality scores were absent from the junction-only immunoSEQ sequences, so filtering differed. Clones were read by immunoSEQ multiplex PCR, and TCRdb kept only the in-frame ones, dropping some. That table gives V, J and clone size, and the DNA gave D and trimming. The sample includes roughly 700,000 clones, about nine tenths of them seen just once. As for this clone: What it recognizes is unknown.

This CDR3 comprises 14 residues. Losses at the gene ends were 10 bases for V and 1 base for J; bases not matched to a gene: 6. Germline-derived CDR1 and CDR2 are MNHEY and SMNVEV (reference sequence). The sample was memory CD8+ T cells from PBMCs. Subset given: CD45RO+ cells pooled with CCR7-negative TemRA cells. The sequence was collected from a man aged 18 to 30 in good health. Some clones in this sample may be carry-over from other donors' samples. The V call is TRBV27, the J call TRBJ2-1; 8 nucleotides match TRBD1. Here the CDR3 reads CAIADRESYNEQFF. The CDR3 nucleotides read TGTGCCATCGCGGACAGGGAGTCCTACAATGAGCAGTTCTTC.